This T cell receptor (beta chain) was retrieved from a study of regulatory T cells in long-lasting Graves disease. V shed 5 bases, J shed 5 bases, and the junction held 12 bases outside the gene matches. The CDR3 loop spans 18 amino acids. The germline V gene has CDR1 SEHNR and CDR2 FQNEAQ (reference sequence). Time point here: newly diagnosed GD, antithyroid drugs for less than 3 months. Researchers made the TCR library from RNA that was extracted from PBMCs. For TCR beta, libraries came from iRepertoire HTBI primers and Arm-PCR of CDR3 regions. Via MiXCR, TCRdb re-called the multiplex PCR reads, giving one row per CDR3 protein. The table has a few hundred thousand distinct CDR3 sequences, 16% seen once. This clonotype showed up many times. The same data also contributed to another study, on T cells in Graves' hyperthyroidism and ophthalmopathy.

The TCR originated in a woman aged 18-29 years with Graves disease. The J gene is TRBJ2-3, the V gene TRBV7-9, with 14 bases aligning to TRBD2. The sample in question was peripheral blood mononuclear cells (PBMCs), obtained at new diagnosis, from a patient treated with antithyroid drugs. The CDR3 bases are TGTGCCAGCAGCCGTTCATCGACTAGCGGGAGGGCAGGAGATACGCAGTATTTT. This codes for CASSRSSTSGRAGDTQYF.